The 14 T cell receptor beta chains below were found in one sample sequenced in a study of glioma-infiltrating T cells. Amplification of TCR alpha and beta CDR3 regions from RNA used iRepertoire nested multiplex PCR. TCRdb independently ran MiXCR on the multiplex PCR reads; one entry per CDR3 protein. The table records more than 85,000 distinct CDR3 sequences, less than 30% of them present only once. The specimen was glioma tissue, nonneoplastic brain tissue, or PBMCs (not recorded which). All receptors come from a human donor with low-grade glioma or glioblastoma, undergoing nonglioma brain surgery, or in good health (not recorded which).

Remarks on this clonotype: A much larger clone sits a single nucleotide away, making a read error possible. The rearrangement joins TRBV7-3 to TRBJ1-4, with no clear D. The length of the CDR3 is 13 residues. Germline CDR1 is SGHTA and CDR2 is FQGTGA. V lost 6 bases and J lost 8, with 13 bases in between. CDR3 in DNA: TGTGCCAGCAGTTCTCCGTGCGGGGAAAAACTGTTTTTT. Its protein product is CASSSPCGEKLFF.

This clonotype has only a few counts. The CDR3 DNA reads as TGTGCCAGCAGCCGGACTAGCGGGAGTCAAGAGACCCAGTACTTC. Its protein product is CASSRTSGSQETQYF. The chain couples TRBV12-3 or TRBV12-4 to TRBJ2-5, with TRBD2 matching 13 bases. V lost 6 bases to trimming and J lost 2 bases; unmatched junction nucleotides: 3. The CDR3 has 15 amino acids.

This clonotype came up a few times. The CDR3 coding sequence is TGTGCCACCGGTATGAGGCGAGGGAGCGCCAATGAGCAGTTCTTC. This translates into CATGMRRGSANEQFF. This chain connects TRBV24-1 to TRBJ2-1; D is perhaps TRBD2 (5 bases). This CDR3 region has 15 residues. V lost 9 bases, J lost 6 bases, and 20 bases lay in between. The germline CDR1 and CDR2 sequences are KGHDR and SFDVKD.

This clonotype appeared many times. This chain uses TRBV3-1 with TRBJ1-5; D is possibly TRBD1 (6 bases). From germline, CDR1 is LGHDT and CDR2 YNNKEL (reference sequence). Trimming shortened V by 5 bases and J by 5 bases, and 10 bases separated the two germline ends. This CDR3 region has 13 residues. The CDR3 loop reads CASSLQGYQPQHF. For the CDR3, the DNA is TGTGCCAGCAGCTTACAGGGATATCAGCCCCAGCATTTT.

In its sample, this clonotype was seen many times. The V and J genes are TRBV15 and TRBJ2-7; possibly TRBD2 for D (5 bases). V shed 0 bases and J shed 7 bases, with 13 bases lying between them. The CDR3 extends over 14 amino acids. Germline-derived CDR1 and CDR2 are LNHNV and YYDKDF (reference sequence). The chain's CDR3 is CATSRDGGGWEQYF. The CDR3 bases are TGTGCCACCAGCAGAGATGGAGGAGGATGGGAGCAGTACTTC.

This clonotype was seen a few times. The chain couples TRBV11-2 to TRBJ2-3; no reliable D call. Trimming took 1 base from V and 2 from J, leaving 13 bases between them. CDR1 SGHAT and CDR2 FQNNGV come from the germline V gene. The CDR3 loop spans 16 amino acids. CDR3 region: CASSLGVPVFTDTQYF. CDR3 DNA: TGTGCCAGCAGCTTAGGTGTTCCCGTCTTCACAGATACGCAGTATTTT.

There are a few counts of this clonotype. DNA of the CDR3: TGTGCCAGCAGCCGGGGACCAACCATGACTTACAATGAGCAGTTCTTC. This encodes CASSRGPTMTYNEQFF. The chain has TRBV5-6 and TRBJ2-1; D possibly matches TRBD1 or TRBD2 (5 bases each). CDR3 length: 16 amino acids. CDR1 and CDR2 from the germline V gene are SGHDT and YYEEEE. Trimming stripped 4 bases from V and 4 bases from J, with 18 bases between.

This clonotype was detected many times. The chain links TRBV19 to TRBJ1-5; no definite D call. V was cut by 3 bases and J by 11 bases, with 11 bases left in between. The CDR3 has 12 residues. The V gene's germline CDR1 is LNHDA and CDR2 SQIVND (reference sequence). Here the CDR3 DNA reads TGTGCCAGTAGTATCCCCGCCGAGACCCAGCATTTT. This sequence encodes CASSIPAETQHF.

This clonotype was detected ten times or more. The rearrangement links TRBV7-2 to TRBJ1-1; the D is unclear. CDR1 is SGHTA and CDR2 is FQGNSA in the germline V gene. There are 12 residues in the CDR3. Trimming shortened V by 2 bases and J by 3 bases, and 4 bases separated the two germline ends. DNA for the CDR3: TGTGCCAGCAGCTTAATGGACACTGAAGCTTTCTTT. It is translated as CASSLMDTEAFF. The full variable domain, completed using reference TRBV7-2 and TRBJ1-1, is GAGVSQSPSNKVTEKGKDVELRCDPISGHTALYWYRQSLGQGLEFLIYFQGNSAPDKSGLPSDRFSAERTGGSVSTLTIQRTQQEDSAVYLCASSLMDTEAFFGQGTRLTVV.

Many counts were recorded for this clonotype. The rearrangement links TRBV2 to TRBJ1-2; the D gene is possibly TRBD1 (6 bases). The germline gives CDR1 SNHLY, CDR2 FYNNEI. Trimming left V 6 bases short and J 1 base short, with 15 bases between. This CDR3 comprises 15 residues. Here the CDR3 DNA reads TGTGCCAGCAGACTTGATGGGACACTTAACTATGGCTACACCTTC. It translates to CASRLDGTLNYGYTF.

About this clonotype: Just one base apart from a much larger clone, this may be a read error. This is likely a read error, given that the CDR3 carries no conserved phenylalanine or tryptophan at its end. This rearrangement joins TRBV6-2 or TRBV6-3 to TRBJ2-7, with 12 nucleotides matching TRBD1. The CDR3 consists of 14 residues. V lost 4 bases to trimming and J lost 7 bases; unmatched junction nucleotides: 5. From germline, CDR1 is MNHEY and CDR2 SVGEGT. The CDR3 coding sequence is TGTGCCAGCAGTTGGGACAGGGGGCGTGAGGAGCAGTACTAC. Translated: CASSWDRGREEQYY.

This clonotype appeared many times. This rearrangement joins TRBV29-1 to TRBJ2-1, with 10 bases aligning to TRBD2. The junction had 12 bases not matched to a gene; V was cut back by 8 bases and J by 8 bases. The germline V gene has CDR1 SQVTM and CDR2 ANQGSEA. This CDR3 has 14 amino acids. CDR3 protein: CSPQQRGGKDEQFF. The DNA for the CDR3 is TGCAGCCCGCAGCAGCGGGGGGGCAAAGATGAGCAGTTCTTC.

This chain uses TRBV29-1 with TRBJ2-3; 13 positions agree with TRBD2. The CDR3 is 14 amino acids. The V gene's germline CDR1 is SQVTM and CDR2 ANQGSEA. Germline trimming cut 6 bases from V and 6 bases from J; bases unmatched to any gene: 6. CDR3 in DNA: TGCAGCGTGGGACTAGCGGGGCTGGGGGATACGCAGTATTTT. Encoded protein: CSVGLAGLGDTQYF.

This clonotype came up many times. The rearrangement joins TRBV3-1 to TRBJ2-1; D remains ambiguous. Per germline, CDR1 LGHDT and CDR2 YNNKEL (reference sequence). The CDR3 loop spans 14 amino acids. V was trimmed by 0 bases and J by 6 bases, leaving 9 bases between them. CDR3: CASSQDRAFNEQFF. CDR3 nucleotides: TGTGCCAGCAGCCAAGATCGAGCCTTCAATGAGCAGTTCTTC.